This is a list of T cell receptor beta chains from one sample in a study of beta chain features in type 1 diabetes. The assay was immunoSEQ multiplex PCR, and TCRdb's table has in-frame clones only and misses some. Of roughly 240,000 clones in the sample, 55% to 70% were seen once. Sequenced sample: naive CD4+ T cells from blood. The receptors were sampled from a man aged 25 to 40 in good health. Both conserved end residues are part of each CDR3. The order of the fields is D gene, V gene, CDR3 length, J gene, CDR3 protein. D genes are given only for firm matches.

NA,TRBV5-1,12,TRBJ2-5,CASSLTLETQYF
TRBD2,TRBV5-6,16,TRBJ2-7,CASSSGLAGSSYEQYF
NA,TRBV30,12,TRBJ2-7,CAWSPQGLVWYF
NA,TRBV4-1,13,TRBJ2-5,CASSQVPQETQYF
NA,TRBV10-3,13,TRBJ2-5,CAISESRGETQYF
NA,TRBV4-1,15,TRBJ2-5,CASSPLGLVSETQYF
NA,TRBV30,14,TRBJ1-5,CAWSALVSNQPQHF
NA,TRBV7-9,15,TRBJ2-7,CASSRAGSSSYEQYF
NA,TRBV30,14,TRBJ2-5,CAWRKDTGGATQYF
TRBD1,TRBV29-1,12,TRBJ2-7,CSVEGQRYEQYF
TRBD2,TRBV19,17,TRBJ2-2,CASSILSGRANTGELFF
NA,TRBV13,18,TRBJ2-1,CASSLAGRSLNSYNEQFF
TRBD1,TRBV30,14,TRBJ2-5,CAWTLTGVQETQYF
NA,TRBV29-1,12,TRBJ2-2,CSVSENTGELFF
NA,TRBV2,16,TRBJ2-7,CASSHGGGPGAYEQYF
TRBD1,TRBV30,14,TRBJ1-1,CAWSAGQGNTEAFF
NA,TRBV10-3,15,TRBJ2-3,CAISVGSGSTDTQYF
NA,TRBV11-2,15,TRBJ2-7,CASSLSDSSSYEQYF